These 23 T cell receptor beta chains came from one sample sequenced in a study of T cell repertoires in cytomegalovirus infection. TCRdb independently ran MiXCR on the reads; one entry per CDR3 protein. The sample lists under 300,000 distinct CDR3 sequences; about 18% were seen once. Material: CD8+ T cells from PBMCs. The receptors stem from a human donor in good health (CMV status not recorded). Some clones in this sample may be carry-over from other donors' samples.

This clonotype was counted many times. V usage is TRBV14 and J usage is TRBJ2-5, with D possibly TRBD2 on 5 matching bases. Trimming took off 0 bases at V and 5 bases at J, with 13 bases between the two ends. CDR1 is SGHDN and CDR2 is FVKESK in the germline V gene. The CDR3 is 15 residues long. Here the CDR3 reads CASSQENSARETQYF. The DNA for the CDR3 is TGTGCCAGCAGCCAAGAAAATAGCGCGAGGGAGACCCAGTACTTC.

This clonotype was counted ten times or more. The chain has TRBV29-1 and TRBJ2-3; D is possibly TRBD1 (5 bases). With 6 bases removed from V and 5 bases from J, the gap between germline ends came to 12 bases. In germline, CDR1 is SQVTM, CDR2 ANQGSEA. The CDR3 has 12 residues. The CDR3 DNA sequence: TGCAGCGTAGCTAGAGGACAAGATACGCAGTATTTT. This gives the protein CSVARGQDTQYF.

J is TRBJ2-2 and V is TRBV20-1; 8 nucleotides line up with TRBD1. V was clipped by 0 bases and J by 5 bases; unmatched bases: 8. The CDR3 sequence is 16 residues long. Germline CDR1 and CDR2: DFQATT and SNEGSKA (reference sequence). The DNA of the CDR3 is TGCAGTGCTAGAGATCAAATCAGGGGGCTGACCGGGGAGCTGTTTTTT. Amino acid sequence: CSARDQIRGLTGELFF.

This rearrangement joins TRBV9 to TRBJ2-4; 7 positions agree with TRBD1. Germline lookup yields CDR1 SGDLS and CDR2 YYNGEE. V lost 4 bases, J lost 1 base, and 11 bases stayed unmatched. The CDR3 is made up of 17 amino acids. CDR3 bases: TGTGCCAGCAGCATCCACGACAGGGATTGGGCCAAAAACATTCAGTACTTC. It is translated as CASSIHDRDWAKNIQYF.

The sample holds many counts of this clonotype. The V and J genes are TRBV7-8 and TRBJ2-7; D remains unclear. In germline, CDR1 is SGHVS, CDR2 FQNEAQ. The CDR3 consists of 13 residues. V lost 1 base and J lost 5, with 9 bases in between. Written as DNA, the CDR3 is TGTGCCAGCAGCTTAGTGGGCAGGAACGAGCAGTACTTC. Encoded protein: CASSLVGRNEQYF.

This clonotype occurred a few times. The chain couples TRBV2 to TRBJ2-3; unclear D gene. The CDR3 runs 16 residues. Trimming removed 6 bases from V and 1 base from J, with 17 bases in between. Per the germline V gene, CDR1 is SNHLY and CDR2 is FYNNEI. CDR3 coding DNA: TGTGCCAGCAGCGACGGCCGGGTCCGACGCACAGATACGCAGTATTTT. Translated: CASSDGRVRRTDTQYF.

The J gene is TRBJ2-3, the V gene TRBV6-5, with D perhaps matching TRBD2 (6 bases). V lost 4 bases and J lost 2, with 10 bases in between. Germline V gene sequence: CDR1 MNHEY, CDR2 SVGAGI. The CDR3 spans 14 residues. The CDR3 here is CASSWDLDTDTQYF. CDR3 DNA sequence: TGTGCCAGCAGTTGGGACTTAGACACAGATACGCAGTATTTT.

This clonotype was detected ten times or more. The rearrangement uses TRBV12-3 or TRBV12-4 and TRBJ1-5, with a weak D call TRBD1 (5 bases). Trimming pared 5 bases from V and 1 base from J, leaving 24 bases between. This CDR3 is 19 amino acids long. CDR3 sequence (DNA): TGTGCCAGCAGTCTCGGAGGGGTTGGGGGAGAGAGGAGCAATCAGCCCCAGCATTTT. Encoded protein: CASSLGGVGGERSNQPQHF.

This chain uses TRBV29-1 with TRBJ2-2, with D perhaps TRBD1 or TRBD2 (5 bases each). CDR3 size: 14 residues. Trimming left V 4 bases short and J 4 bases short, with 13 bases between. The germline gives CDR1 SQVTM, CDR2 ANQGSEA. The CDR3 protein is CSVAAGTTTGELFF. The CDR3, as DNA: TGCAGCGTTGCAGCCGGGACCACCACCGGGGAGCTGTTTTTT.

The rearrangement joins TRBV5-6 to TRBJ1-5, with D uncertain. Trimming left V 2 bases short and J 4 bases short, with 7 bases between. This CDR3 contains 13 residues. Germline CDR1 is SGHDT and CDR2 is YYEEEE. CDR3 in amino acids: CASSFAPNQPQHF. CDR3 coding DNA: TGTGCCAGCAGCTTCGCCCCAAATCAGCCCCAGCATTTT.

The V gene is TRBV19, the J gene TRBJ2-3, with 8 bases aligning to TRBD1. Trimming removed 10 bases from V and 1 base from J; junction bases left unmatched: 7. Per germline, CDR1 LNHDA and CDR2 SQIVND (reference sequence). The CDR3 is 14 amino acids. CDR3 coding DNA: TGTGCCACGTTCCCGACAGGGGGCACAGATACGCAGTATTTT. Encoded protein: CATFPTGGTDTQYF.

The genes are TRBV28 and TRBJ1-1, with D possibly matching TRBD1 (5 bases). Looked up from germline, CDR1 is MDHEN and CDR2 is SYDVKM. CDR3 size: 13 residues. V was pared by 6 bases and J by 6 bases, with 14 bases between. CDR3 DNA sequence: TGTGCCAGCAGGGGACTAAGGGGCCCTGAAGCTTTCTTT. Amino acid sequence: CASRGLRGPEAFF.

This clonotype showed up many times. A much larger clone differs by one base, so this may be a read error. This sequence joins TRBV14 and TRBJ1-1; 7 bases are shared with TRBD1. Germline V lookup: CDR1 SGHDN, CDR2 FVKESK. V shed 4 bases, J shed 11 bases, and the junction held 4 bases outside the gene matches. The CDR3 has 11 amino acids. The DNA of the CDR3 is TGTGCCAGCAGCCCCGGGACAGACGCTTTCTTT. Its protein is CASSPGTDAFF.

The rearrangement links TRBV27 to TRBJ2-2; D gene ambiguous. CDR3 length: 14 residues. Trimming took off 1 base at V and 0 bases at J, with 3 bases between the two ends. The germline V gene encodes CDR1 MNHEY and CDR2 SMNVEV (reference sequence). CDR3 DNA: TGTGCCAGCAGTTTATGGCCGAACACCGGGGAGCTGTTTTTT. This codes for CASSLWPNTGELFF.

The sample holds many counts of this clonotype. The gene calls are TRBV4-3 and TRBJ1-4, with D uncertain. This CDR3 region has 13 residues. V gave up 2 bases and J gave up 8 bases, with 9 bases separating them. Per the germline V gene, CDR1 is LGHNA and CDR2 is YSLEER. The CDR3 coding sequence is TGCGCCAGCAGCCAAACCCGGACCGAAAAACTGTTTTTT. Translation: CASSQTRTEKLFF.

This clonotype has only a few counts. The chain uses TRBV25-1 and TRBJ2-7; no reliable D call. Germline CDR1 MGHDK, CDR2 SYGVNS. V was clipped by 0 bases and J by 3 bases, with 6 bases between them. CDR3 length: 13 residues. The CDR3 nucleotides are TGTGCCAGCAGTGAATATGGCCGCTACGAGCAGTACTTC. This translates into CASSEYGRYEQYF.

This clonotype was recorded at least ten times. The chain recombines TRBV7-6 with TRBJ1-1, with D perhaps TRBD1 (6 bases). Deletions cut 3 bases from V and 0 bases from J, with 11 bases between. Per germline, CDR1 SGHVS and CDR2 FNYEAQ. The CDR3 totals 15 residues. The CDR3 here is CASSFGQGMNTEAFF. CDR3 coding DNA: TGTGCCAGCAGCTTTGGCCAGGGGATGAACACTGAAGCTTTCTTT.

The chain is built from TRBV6-5 and TRBJ2-7; no clear D. CDR1 MNHEY and CDR2 SVGAGI come from the germline V gene. V was pared by 2 bases and J by 1 base, with 18 bases between. The CDR3 consists of 17 residues. In DNA form, the CDR3 reads TGTGCCAGCAGTTACGCCCAAACCGGCGACCTATCCTACGAGCAGTACTTC. Its protein is CASSYAQTGDLSYEQYF.

The V and J genes are TRBV2 and TRBJ2-7, with TRBD2 matching 9 bases. The CDR3 covers 16 residues. From germline, CDR1 is SNHLY and CDR2 FYNNEI. V shed 2 bases, J shed 3 bases, and the junction held 8 bases outside the gene matches. The CDR3 reads CASSETQAGGHYEQYF. The CDR3, as DNA: TGTGCCAGCAGTGAAACTCAAGCGGGGGGACACTACGAGCAGTACTTC.

V usage is TRBV6-6 and J usage is TRBJ2-5; possible D gene TRBD2, 6 bases. Trimming removed 5 bases at V and 4 bases at J, with 17 bases between. Looked up from germline, CDR1 is MNHNY and CDR2 is SVGAGI (reference sequence). The CDR3 extends over 15 amino acids. The CDR3: CASSAGSGSVETQYF. The CDR3 nucleotides are TGTGCCAGCAGTGCGGGGAGCGGGTCGGTAGAGACCCAGTACTTC.

The genes are TRBV4-1 and TRBJ2-3, with D possibly being TRBD2 (6 bases). From germline, CDR1 is MGHRA and CDR2 YSYEKL. Trimming left V 4 bases short and J 5 bases short, with 10 bases between. The CDR3 runs 13 residues. The DNA for the CDR3 is TGCGCCAGCAGCCCCCTGGAGGGAGATACGCAGTATTTT. This codes for CASSPLEGDTQYF.

This chain joins TRBV29-1 and TRBJ2-2; TRBD1 is a possible D gene (5 bases). Trimming stripped 5 bases from V and 1 base from J, with 8 bases between. Germline loops: CDR1 SQVTM, CDR2 ANQGSEA. The CDR3 contains 13 residues. As DNA, the CDR3 is TGCAGCGTTACGACAGAGAACACCGGGGAGCTGTTTTTT. As protein: CSVTTENTGELFF.

In its sample, this clonotype was seen many times. The chain employs TRBV7-8 and TRBJ2-1; TRBD1 aligns across 7 bases. CDR1 and CDR2 (germline): SGHVS, FQNEAQ. The CDR3 is made up of 17 amino acids. J was trimmed by 0 bases and V by 5 bases; bases with no gene match: 10. CDR3 in DNA: TGTGCCAGCAGCGGGGACAGCTCGGCCCTCTCCTACAATGAGCAGTTCTTC. It yields the protein CASSGDSSALSYNEQFF.